Here is one TCR beta chain with its context. Antigen unknown. This sample was taken from a study of cytomegalovirus exposure and HLA in healthy donors. Produced via immunoSEQ multiplex PCR; TCRdb's table is partial and in-frame only. This sample has about 180,000 clones; approximately 86% occur once, and the top ten carry less than 3.5%. V was pared by 7 bases and J by 0 bases, with 9 bases between. The CDR3 is made up of 13 amino acids. The V gene's germline CDR1 is SNHLY and CDR2 FYNNEI. Notes on the study in general: Under in vitro conditions, three CMV-associated chains were confirmed as specific for CMV antigens.

The rearrangement uses TRBV2 and TRBJ1-2; D might be TRBD1 (5 bases). This sequence originates from a man between 18 and 35 years old in good health and CMV-seropositive. Sequenced input: PBMCs. DNA for the CDR3: TGTGCCAGCACCGGGGGGACTAACTATGGCTACACCTTC. This translates into CASTGGTNYGYTF.